The rows below give T cell receptor beta chains drawn from one sample of a study of blood T cell repertoires in COVID-19. The repertoire was sequenced with immunoSEQ multiplex PCR; TCRdb's copy has only in-frame clones and lacks some. The table includes fewer than 250,000 clones, about nine tenths detected once. Sequencing was done on a sample of PBMCs or T cells enriched from blood (not recorded which). These TCRs come from a man aged 25-45 years in a cohort exposed to, infected with or recovered from COVID-19 (not recorded which). Both conserved end residues are part of each CDR3. Fields, in order: CDR3 protein, clone size, V gene, J gene. Not every row has a clone size; where given, it reads once, few, many or a size class.

CDR3 protein: CASSLIVRGEKLFF
clone size: NA
V gene: TRBV7-9
J gene: TRBJ1-4

CDR3 protein: CASSYGTGALGYTF
clone size: few
V gene: TRBV6-5
J gene: TRBJ1-2

CDR3 protein: CASSLSRAGTYEQYF
clone size: NA
V gene: TRBV5-6
J gene: TRBJ2-7

CDR3 protein: CASGLLGQASYEQYF
clone size: NA
V gene: TRBV27
J gene: TRBJ2-7

CDR3 protein: CASSEARGQHTKYF
clone size: few
V gene: TRBV6-1
J gene: TRBJ2-7

CDR3 protein: CASSPPGVEAFF
clone size: NA
V gene: TRBV11-2
J gene: TRBJ1-1

CDR3 protein: CATQTEEKLFF
clone size: NA
V gene: TRBV28
J gene: TRBJ1-4

CDR3 protein: CASSEYLRERRSEQFF
clone size: NA
V gene: TRBV19
J gene: TRBJ2-1

CDR3 protein: CASSPLTGLGNTIYF
clone size: NA
V gene: TRBV11-2
J gene: TRBJ1-3

CDR3 protein: CASSPSERAETGELFF
clone size: NA
V gene: TRBV7-9
J gene: TRBJ2-2

CDR3 protein: CASSKDRANYGYTF
clone size: NA
V gene: TRBV6-5
J gene: TRBJ1-2

CDR3 protein: CASSLGRGETQYF
clone size: NA
V gene: TRBV7-2
J gene: TRBJ2-5

CDR3 protein: CASSPGLPDKQYF
clone size: NA
V gene: TRBV12-3/TRBV12-4
J gene: TRBJ2-7

CDR3 protein: CSVEGGAGGPDTQYF
clone size: NA
V gene: TRBV29-1
J gene: TRBJ2-3

CDR3 protein: CASSEDLAGGLSYEQYF
clone size: NA
V gene: TRBV6-1
J gene: TRBJ2-7

CDR3 protein: CASSLLQGVGIYEQYF
clone size: NA
V gene: TRBV5-1
J gene: TRBJ2-7

CDR3 protein: CASSLQGAGNTIYF
clone size: NA
V gene: TRBV13
J gene: TRBJ1-3

CDR3 protein: CASSLLGGPSNQPQHF
clone size: NA
V gene: TRBV27
J gene: TRBJ1-5

CDR3 protein: CATSRDGQGRSYEQYF
clone size: NA
V gene: TRBV15
J gene: TRBJ2-7

CDR3 protein: CATSDLGAGRNNEQFF
clone size: NA
V gene: TRBV24-1
J gene: TRBJ2-1

CDR3 protein: CATSDTPRDRVRNEQFF
clone size: NA
V gene: TRBV24-1
J gene: TRBJ2-1

CDR3 protein: CASSLGLEKLFF
clone size: NA
V gene: TRBV12-3/TRBV12-4
J gene: TRBJ1-4

CDR3 protein: CATSRGQGLEQYF
clone size: few
V gene: TRBV15
J gene: TRBJ2-7

CDR3 protein: CASTLPASYEQYF
clone size: NA
V gene: TRBV21-1
J gene: TRBJ2-7

CDR3 protein: CASSLTGGESNEQFF
clone size: many
V gene: TRBV7-3
J gene: TRBJ2-1

CDR3 protein: CASSLLAGAISSYNEQFF
clone size: NA
V gene: TRBV7-6
J gene: TRBJ2-1

CDR3 protein: CASSLAGNYGYTF
clone size: NA
V gene: TRBV5-5
J gene: TRBJ1-2

CDR3 protein: CASREDRRGNQPQHF
clone size: NA
V gene: TRBV6-5
J gene: TRBJ1-5

CDR3 protein: CASSPYPSSTAHEQYF
clone size: few
V gene: TRBV7-3
J gene: TRBJ2-7

CDR3 protein: CASSPNEGLPVLF
clone size: NA
V gene: TRBV11-2
J gene: TRBJ2-7

CDR3 protein: CASSLRSRPEEAFF
clone size: NA
V gene: TRBV7-9
J gene: TRBJ1-1

CDR3 protein: CASSPLQESNQPQHF
clone size: NA
V gene: TRBV28
J gene: TRBJ1-5

CDR3 protein: CASSLSKTSGLTGELFF
clone size: NA
V gene: TRBV27
J gene: TRBJ2-2

CDR3 protein: CASRGLAGVQETQYF
clone size: NA
V gene: TRBV2
J gene: TRBJ2-5

CDR3 protein: CASSLGSYEQYF
clone size: once
V gene: TRBV28
J gene: TRBJ2-7

CDR3 protein: CASSSDLPSGSGTIPYEQYF
clone size: NA
V gene: TRBV27
J gene: TRBJ2-7

CDR3 protein: CATSDSAQGALGYTF
clone size: NA
V gene: TRBV24-1
J gene: TRBJ1-2

CDR3 protein: CASSDLVGQGNIQYF
clone size: NA
V gene: TRBV25-1
J gene: TRBJ2-4

CDR3 protein: CASSLAGASTDTQYF
clone size: once
V gene: TRBV6-6
J gene: TRBJ2-3

CDR3 protein: CASKPLDRANYGYTF
clone size: NA
V gene: TRBV28
J gene: TRBJ1-2

CDR3 protein: CSAERHGYTF
clone size: NA
V gene: TRBV20-1
J gene: TRBJ1-2